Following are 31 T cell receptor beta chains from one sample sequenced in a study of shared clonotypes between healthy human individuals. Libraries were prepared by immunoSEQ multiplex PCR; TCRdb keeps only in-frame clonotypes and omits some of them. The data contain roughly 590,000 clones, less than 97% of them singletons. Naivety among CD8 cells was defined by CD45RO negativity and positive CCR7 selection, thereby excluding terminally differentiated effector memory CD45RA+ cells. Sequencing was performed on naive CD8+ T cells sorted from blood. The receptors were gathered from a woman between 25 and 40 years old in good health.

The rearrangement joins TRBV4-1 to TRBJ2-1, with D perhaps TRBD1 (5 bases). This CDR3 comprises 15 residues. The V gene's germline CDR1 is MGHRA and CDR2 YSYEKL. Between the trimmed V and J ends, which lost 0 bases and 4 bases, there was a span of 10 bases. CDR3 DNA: TGCGCCAGCAGCCAAGACAAGGACACGTACAATGAGCAGTTCTTC. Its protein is CASSQDKDTYNEQFF.

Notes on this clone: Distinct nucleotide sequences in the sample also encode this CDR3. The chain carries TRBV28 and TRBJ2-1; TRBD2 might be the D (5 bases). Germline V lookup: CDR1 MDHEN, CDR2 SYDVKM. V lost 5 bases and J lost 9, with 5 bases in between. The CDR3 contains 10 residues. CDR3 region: CASSRGEQFF. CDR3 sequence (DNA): TGTGCCAGCAGTCGGGGTGAGCAGTTCTTC. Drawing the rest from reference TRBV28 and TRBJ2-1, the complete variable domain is DVKVTQSSRYLVKRTGEKVFLECVQDMDHENMFWYRQDPGLGLRLIYFSYDVKMKEKGDIPEGYSVSREKKERFSLILESASTNQTSMYLCASSRGEQFFGPGTRLTVL.

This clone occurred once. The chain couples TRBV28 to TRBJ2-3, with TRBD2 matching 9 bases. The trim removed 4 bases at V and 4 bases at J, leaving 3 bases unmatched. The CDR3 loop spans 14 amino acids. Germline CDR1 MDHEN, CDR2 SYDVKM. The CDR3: CASSSGTSPDTQYF. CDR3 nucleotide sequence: TGTGCCAGCAGTTCCGGGACTAGCCCAGATACGCAGTATTTT.

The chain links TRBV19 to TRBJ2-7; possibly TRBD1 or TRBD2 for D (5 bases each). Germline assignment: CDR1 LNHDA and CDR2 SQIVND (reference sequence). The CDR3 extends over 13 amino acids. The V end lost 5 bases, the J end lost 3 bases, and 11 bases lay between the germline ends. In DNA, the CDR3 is TGTGCCAGTAGTGTCGGGACCATCTACGAGCAGTACTTC. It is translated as CASSVGTIYEQYF. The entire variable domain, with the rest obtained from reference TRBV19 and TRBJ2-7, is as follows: DGGITQSPKYLFRKEGQNVTLSCEQNLNHDAMYWYRQDPGQGLRLIYYSQIVNDFQKGDIAEGYSVSREKKESFPLTVTSAQKNPTAFYLCASSVGTIYEQYFGPGTRLTVT.

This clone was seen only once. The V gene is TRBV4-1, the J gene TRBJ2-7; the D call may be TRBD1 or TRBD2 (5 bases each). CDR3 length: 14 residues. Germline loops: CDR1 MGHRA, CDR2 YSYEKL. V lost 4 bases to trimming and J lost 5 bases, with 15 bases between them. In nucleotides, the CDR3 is TGCGCCAGCAGCCCCAGGTTCGGGGACGACGAGCAGTACTTC. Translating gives CASSPRFGDDEQYF.

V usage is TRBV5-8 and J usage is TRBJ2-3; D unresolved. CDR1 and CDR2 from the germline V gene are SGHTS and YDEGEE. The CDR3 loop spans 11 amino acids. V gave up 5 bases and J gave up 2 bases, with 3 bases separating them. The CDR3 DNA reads TGTGCCAGCAGGATCACAGATACGCAGTATTTT. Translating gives CASRITDTQYF.

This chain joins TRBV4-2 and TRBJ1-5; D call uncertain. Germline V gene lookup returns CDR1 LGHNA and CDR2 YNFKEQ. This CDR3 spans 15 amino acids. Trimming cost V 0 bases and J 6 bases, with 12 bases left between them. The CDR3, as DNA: TGTGCCAGCAGCCAAGAACGCACCAGCCGTCAGCCCCAGCATTTT. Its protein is CASSQERTSRQPQHF.

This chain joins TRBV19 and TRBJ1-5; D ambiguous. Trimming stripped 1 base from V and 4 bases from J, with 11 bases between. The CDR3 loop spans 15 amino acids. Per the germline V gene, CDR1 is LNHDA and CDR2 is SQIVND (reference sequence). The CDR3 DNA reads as TGTGCCAGTAGTATAGCGGACCTTGCGAATCAGCCCCAGCATTTT. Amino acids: CASSIADLANQPQHF.

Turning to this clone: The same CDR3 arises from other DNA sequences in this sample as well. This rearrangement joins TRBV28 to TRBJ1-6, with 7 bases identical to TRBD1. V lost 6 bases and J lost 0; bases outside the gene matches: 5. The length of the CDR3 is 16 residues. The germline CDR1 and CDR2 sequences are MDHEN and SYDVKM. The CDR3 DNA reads TGTGCCAGCAGAAGACAGGGTAGCTCCTATAATTCACCCCTCCACTTT. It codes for CASRRQGSSYNSPLHF.

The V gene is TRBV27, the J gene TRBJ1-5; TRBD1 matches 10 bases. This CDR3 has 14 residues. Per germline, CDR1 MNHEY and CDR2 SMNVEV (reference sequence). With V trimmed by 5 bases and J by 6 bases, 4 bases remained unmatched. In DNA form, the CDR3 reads TGTGCCAGCAGTACGACAGGGGGCGGTCAGCCCCAGCATTTT. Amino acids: CASSTTGGGQPQHF.

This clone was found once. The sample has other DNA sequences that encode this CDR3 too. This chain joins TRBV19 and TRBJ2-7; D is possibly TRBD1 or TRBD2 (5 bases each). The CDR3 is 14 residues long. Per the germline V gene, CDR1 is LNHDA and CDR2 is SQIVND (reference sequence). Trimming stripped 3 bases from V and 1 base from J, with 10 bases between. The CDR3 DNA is TGTGCCAGTAGTATGGGGACGGGTTCCTACGAGCAGTACTTC. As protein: CASSMGTGSYEQYF.

CDR3 region: CASSLAGGSETQYF. CDR3 DNA: TGTGCCAGCAGCTTGGCAGGGGGGAGCGAGACCCAGTACTTC. The chain carries TRBV5-6 and TRBJ2-5; D perhaps matches TRBD1 (7 bases). The CDR3 length is 14 residues. V was cut by 0 bases and J by 5 bases, with 11 bases left in between. Germline V gene data show CDR1 as SGHDT and CDR2 as YYEEEE.

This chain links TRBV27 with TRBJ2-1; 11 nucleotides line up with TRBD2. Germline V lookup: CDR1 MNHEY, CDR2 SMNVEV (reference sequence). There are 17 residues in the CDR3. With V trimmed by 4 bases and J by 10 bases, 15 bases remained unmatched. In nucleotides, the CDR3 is TGTGCCAGCAGTTCAAGGGGACTGGGACTAGCGGCCTCGGAGCAGTTCTTC. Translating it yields CASSSRGLGLAASEQFF.

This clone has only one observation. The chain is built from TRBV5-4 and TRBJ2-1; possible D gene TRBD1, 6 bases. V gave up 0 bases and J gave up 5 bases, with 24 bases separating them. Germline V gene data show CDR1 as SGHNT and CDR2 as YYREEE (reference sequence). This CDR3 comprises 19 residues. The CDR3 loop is CASSLDLYRVNMGDNEQFF. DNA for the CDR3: TGTGCCAGCAGCTTGGATTTGTACAGGGTCAACATGGGGGACAATGAGCAGTTCTTC. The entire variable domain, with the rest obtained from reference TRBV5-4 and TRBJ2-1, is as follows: ETGVTQSPTHLIKTRGQQVTLRCSSQSGHNTVSWYQQALGQGPQFIFQYYREEENGRGNFPPRFSGLQFPNYSSELNVNALELDDSALYLCASSLDLYRVNMGDNEQFFGPGTRLTVL.

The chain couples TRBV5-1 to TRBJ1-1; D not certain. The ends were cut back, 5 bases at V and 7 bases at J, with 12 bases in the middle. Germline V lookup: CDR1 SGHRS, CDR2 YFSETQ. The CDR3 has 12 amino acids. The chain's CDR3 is CASRVGNNEAFF. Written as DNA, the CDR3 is TGCGCCAGCAGGGTCGGTAATAATGAAGCTTTCTTT.

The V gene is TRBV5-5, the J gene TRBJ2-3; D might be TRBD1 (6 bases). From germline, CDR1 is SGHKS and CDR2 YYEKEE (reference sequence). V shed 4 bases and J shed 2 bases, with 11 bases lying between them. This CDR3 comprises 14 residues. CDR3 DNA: TGTGCCAGCAGCGCCAACAGGGACACAGATACGCAGTATTTT. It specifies CASSANRDTDTQYF.

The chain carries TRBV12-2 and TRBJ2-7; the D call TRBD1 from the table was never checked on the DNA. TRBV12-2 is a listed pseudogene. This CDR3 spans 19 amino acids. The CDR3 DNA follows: TGTGCAAGTCGCTTAAGCTCGGACGGCGGACAGGGACGAAGCTACGAGCAGTACTTC. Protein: CASRLSSDGGQGRSYEQYF.

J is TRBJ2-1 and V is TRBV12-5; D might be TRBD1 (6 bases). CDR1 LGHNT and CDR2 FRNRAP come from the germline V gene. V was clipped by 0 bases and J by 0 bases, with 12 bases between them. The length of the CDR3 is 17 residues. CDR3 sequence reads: CASGLVQQGSSYNEQFF. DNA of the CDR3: TGTGCTAGTGGTTTGGTACAACAGGGAAGCTCCTACAATGAGCAGTTCTTC.

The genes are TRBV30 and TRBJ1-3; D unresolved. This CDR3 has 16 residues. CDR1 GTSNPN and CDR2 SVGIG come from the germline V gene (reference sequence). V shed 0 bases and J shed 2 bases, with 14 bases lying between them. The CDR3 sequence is CAWSVLVRFPGNTIYF. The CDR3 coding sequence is TGTGCCTGGAGTGTACTGGTACGGTTCCCTGGAAACACCATATATTTT.

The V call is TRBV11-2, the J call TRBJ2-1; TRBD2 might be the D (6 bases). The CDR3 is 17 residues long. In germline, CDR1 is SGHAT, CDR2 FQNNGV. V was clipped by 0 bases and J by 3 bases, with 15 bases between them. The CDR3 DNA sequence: TGTGCCAGCAGCTTAGATGACGGGAGTACATTCTACAATGAGCAGTTCTTC. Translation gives CASSLDDGSTFYNEQFF. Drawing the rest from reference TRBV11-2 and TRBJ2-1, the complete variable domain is EAGVAQSPRYKIIEKRQSVAFWCNPISGHATLYWYQQILGQGPKLLIQFQNNGVVDDSQLPKDRFSAERLKGVDSTLKIQPAKLEDSAVYLCASSLDDGSTFYNEQFFGPGTRLTVL.

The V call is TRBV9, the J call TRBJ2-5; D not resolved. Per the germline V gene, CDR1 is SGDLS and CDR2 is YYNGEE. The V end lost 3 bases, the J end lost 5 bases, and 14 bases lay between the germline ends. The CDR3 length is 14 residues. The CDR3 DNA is TGTGCCAGCAGCGGCCTTAGTGCCCTCGAGACCCAGTACTTC. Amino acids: CASSGLSALETQYF.

The CDR3: CASSGDSGAYEQYF. The CDR3 DNA reads TGTGCCAGCAGCGGCGACTCGGGGGCCTACGAGCAGTACTTC. The V gene is TRBV5-5, the J gene TRBJ2-7; perhaps TRBD2 as D (6 bases). Trimming cost V 4 bases and J 2 bases, with 13 bases left between them. Germline values: CDR1 SGHKS, CDR2 YYEKEE (reference sequence). The CDR3 is made up of 14 amino acids. The full variable domain, its missing parts supplied by reference TRBV5-5 and TRBJ2-7, is DAGVTQSPTHLIKTRGQQVTLRCSPISGHKSVSWYQQVLGQGPQFIFQYYEKEERGRGNFPDRFSARQFPNYSSELNVNALLLGDSALYLCASSGDSGAYEQYFGPGTRLTVT.

For the CDR3, the DNA is TGTGCCAGCAGCTTAAGGCCAACAGCTTACCAAGAGACCCAGTACTTC. Its protein product is CASSLRPTAYQETQYF. The chain carries TRBV11-2 and TRBJ2-5; no firm D call. Trimming pared 2 bases from V and 0 bases from J, leaving 13 bases between. Germline V gene lookup returns CDR1 SGHAT and CDR2 FQNNGV. The CDR3 is 16 amino acids. Complete variable domain (other parts from reference TRBV11-2 and TRBJ2-5): EAGVAQSPRYKIIEKRQSVAFWCNPISGHATLYWYQQILGQGPKLLIQFQNNGVVDDSQLPKDRFSAERLKGVDSTLKIQPAKLEDSAVYLCASSLRPTAYQETQYFGPGTRLLVL.

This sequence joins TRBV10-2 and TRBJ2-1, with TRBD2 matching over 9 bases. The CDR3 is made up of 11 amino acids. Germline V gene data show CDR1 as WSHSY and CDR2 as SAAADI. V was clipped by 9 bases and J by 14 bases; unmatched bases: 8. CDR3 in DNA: TGCGCCAGTGGGCTTAGCGGGAGTGAGTTCTTC. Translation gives CASGLSGSEFF.

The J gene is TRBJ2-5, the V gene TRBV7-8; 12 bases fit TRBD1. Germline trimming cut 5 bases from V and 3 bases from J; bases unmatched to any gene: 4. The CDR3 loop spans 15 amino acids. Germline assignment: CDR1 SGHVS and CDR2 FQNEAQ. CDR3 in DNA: TGTGCCAGCAGCGAGGGACAGGGGGCAGAAGAGACCCAGTACTTC. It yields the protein CASSEGQGAEETQYF.

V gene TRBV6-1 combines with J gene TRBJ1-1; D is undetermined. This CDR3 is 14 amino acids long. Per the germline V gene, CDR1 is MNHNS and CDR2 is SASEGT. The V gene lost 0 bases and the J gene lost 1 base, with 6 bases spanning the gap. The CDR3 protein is CASSEAAGNTEAFF. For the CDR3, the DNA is TGTGCCAGCAGTGAAGCAGCGGGGAACACTGAAGCTTTCTTT.

CDR3 in amino acids: CSVEERTAGGYTDTQYF. CDR3 sequence (DNA): TGCAGCGTTGAAGAAAGGACAGCCGGGGGTTACACAGATACGCAGTATTTT. This chain links TRBV29-1 with TRBJ2-3, with D possibly being TRBD1 or TRBD2 (6 bases each). From germline, CDR1 is SQVTM and CDR2 ANQGSEA. V dropped 0 bases and J dropped 2 bases, with 18 bases sitting between them. There are 17 residues in the CDR3.

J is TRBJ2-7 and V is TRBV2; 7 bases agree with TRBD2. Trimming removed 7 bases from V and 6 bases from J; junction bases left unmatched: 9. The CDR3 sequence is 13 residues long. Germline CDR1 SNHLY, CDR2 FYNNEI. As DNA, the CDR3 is TGTGCCAGCATTAACCCCAGGGAGGGCGAGCAGTACTTC. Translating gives CASINPREGEQYF.

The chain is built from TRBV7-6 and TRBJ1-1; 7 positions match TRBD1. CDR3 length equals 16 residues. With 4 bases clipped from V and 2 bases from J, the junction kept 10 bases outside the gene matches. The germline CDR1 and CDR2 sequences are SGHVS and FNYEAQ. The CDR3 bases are TGTGCCAGCAGCTCCCGCTACAGGGGTGGAAACACTGAAGCTTTCTTT. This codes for CASSSRYRGGNTEAFF.

Written as DNA, the CDR3 is TGTGCCAGCAGCTTAAACCCGGGACAGGGAATCTACGAGCAGTACTTC. Encoded protein: CASSLNPGQGIYEQYF. This chain joins TRBV7-9 and TRBJ2-7, with 9 bases identical to TRBD1. The V and J ends lost 2 bases and 3 bases, in that order; junction bases with no gene match: 8. The CDR3 covers 16 residues. Per germline, CDR1 SEHNR and CDR2 FQNEAQ (reference sequence).

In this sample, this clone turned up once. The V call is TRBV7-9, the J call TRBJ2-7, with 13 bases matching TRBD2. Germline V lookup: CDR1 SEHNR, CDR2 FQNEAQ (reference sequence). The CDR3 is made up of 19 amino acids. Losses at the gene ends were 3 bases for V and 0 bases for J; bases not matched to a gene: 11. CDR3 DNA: TGTGCCAGCAGCTTGGGACTAGCGGGACCCACGGTCCTCTCCTACGAGCAGTACTTC. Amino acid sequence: CASSLGLAGPTVLSYEQYF.